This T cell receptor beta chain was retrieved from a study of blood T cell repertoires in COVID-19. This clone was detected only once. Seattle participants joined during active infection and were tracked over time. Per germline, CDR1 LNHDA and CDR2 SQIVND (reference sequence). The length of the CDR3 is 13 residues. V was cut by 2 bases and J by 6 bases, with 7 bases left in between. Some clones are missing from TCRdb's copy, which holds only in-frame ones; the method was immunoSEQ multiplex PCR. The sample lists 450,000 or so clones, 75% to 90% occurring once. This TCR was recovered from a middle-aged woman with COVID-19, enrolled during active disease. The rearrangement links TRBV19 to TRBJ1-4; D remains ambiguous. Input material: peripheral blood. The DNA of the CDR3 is TGTGCCAGTAGTATAAACAGTTATGAAAAACTGTTTTTT. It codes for CASSINSYEKLFF.